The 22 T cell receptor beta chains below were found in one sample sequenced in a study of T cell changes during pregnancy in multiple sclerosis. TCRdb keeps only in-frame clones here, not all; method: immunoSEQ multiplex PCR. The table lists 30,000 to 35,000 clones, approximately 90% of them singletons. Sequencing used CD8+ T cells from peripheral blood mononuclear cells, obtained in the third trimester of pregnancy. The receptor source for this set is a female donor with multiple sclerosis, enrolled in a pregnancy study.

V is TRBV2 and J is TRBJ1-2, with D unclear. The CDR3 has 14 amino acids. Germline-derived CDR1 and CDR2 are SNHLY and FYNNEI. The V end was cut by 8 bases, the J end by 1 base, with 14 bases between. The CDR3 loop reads CASAREIGNYGYTF. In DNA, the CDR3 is TGTGCCAGCGCAAGGGAGATCGGTAACTATGGCTACACCTTC.

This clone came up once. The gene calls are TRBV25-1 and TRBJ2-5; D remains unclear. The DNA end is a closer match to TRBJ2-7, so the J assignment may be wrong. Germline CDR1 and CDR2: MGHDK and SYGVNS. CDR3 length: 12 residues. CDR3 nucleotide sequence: TGTGCCAGCAGTGAAATCGGTATCGAGCAGTACTTC. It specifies CASSEIGIEQYF.

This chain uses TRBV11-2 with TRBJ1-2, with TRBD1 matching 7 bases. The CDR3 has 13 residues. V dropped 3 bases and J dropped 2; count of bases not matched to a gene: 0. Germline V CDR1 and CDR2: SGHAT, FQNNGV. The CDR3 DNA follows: TGTGCCAGCAGCTTGGGACAGAACTATGGCTACACCTTC. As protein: CASSLGQNYGYTF.

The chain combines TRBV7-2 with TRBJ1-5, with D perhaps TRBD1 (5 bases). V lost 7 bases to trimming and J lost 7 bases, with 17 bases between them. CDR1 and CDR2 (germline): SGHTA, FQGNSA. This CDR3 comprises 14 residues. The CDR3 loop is CASTQGGGDQPQHF. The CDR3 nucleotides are TGTGCCAGCACCCAAGGTGGGGGGGACCAGCCCCAGCATTTT.

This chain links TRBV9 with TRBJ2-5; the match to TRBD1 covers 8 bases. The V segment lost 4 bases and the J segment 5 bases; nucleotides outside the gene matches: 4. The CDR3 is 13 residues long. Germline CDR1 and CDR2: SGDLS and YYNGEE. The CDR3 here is CASSPRQGETQYF. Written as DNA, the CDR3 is TGTGCCAGCAGCCCTCGACAGGGGGAGACCCAGTACTTC.

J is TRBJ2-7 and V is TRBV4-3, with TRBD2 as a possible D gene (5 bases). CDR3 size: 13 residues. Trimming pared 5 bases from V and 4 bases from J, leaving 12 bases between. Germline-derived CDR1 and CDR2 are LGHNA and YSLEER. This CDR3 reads CASSAFRGYEQYF. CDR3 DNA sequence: TGCGCCAGCAGCGCGTTTCGGGGATACGAGCAGTACTTC.

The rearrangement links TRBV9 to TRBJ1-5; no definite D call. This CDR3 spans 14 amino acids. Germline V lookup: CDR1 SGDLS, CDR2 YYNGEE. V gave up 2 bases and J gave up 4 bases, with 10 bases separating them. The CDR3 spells CASSVGYGNQPQHF. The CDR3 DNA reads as TGTGCCAGCAGCGTCGGGTACGGTAATCAGCCCCAGCATTTT.

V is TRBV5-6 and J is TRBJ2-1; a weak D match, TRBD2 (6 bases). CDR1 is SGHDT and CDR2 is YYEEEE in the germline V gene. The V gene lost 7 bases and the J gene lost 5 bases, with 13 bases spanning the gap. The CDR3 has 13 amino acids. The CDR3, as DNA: TGTGCCAGCCTCGACGGGGGAGACAATGAGCAGTTCTTC. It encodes CASLDGGDNEQFF.

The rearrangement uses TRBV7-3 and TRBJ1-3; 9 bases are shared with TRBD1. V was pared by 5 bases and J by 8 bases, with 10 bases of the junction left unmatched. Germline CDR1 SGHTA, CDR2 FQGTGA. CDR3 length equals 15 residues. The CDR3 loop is CASSATGTGQDTIYF. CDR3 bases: TGTGCCAGCAGCGCTACCGGGACAGGGCAGGACACCATATATTTT. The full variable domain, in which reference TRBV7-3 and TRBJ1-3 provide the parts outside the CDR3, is GAGVSQTPSNKVTEKGKYVELRCDPISGHTALYWYRQSLGQGPEFLIYFQGTGAADDSGLPNDRFFAVRPEGSVSTLKIQRTERGDSAVYLCASSATGTGQDTIYFGEGSWLTVV.

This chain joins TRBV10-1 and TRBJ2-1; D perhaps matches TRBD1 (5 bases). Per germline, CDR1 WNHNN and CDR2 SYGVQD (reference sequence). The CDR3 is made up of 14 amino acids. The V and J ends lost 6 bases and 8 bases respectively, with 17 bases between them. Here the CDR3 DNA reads TGCGCCAGCAGCAGGGCCGGGTTAGACGATGAGCAGTTCTTC. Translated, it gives CASSRAGLDDEQFF.

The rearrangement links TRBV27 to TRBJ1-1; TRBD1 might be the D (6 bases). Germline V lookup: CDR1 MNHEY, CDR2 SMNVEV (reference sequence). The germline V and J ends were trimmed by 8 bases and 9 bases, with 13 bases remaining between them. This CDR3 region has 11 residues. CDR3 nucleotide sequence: TGTGCCAGCCTGAGGGGGGGAAAAGCTTTCTTT. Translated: CASLRGGKAFF.

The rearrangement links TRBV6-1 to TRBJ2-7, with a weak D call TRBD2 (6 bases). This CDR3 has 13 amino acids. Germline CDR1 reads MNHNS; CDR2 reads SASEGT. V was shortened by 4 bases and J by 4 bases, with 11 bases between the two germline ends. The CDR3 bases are TGTGCCAGCAGTGGGGGAGGACTGTACGAGCAGTACTTC. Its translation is CASSGGGLYEQYF.

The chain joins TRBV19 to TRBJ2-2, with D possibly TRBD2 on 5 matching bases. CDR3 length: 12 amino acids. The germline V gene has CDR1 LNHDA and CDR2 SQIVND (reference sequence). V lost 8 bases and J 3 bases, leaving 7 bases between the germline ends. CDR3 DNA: TGTGCCAGTTCCGGGGACACCGGGGAGCTGTTTTTT. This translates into CASSGDTGELFF.

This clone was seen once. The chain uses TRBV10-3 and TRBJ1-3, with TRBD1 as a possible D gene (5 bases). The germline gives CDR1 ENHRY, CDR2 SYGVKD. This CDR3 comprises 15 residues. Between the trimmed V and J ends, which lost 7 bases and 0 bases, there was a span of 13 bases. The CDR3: CAIKGVGDSGNTIYF. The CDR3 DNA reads TGTGCCATCAAGGGCGTAGGGGACTCTGGAAACACCATATATTTT.

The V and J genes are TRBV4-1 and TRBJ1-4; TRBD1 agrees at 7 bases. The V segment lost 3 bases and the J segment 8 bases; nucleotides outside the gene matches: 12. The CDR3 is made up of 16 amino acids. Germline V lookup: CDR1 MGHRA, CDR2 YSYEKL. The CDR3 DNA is TGCGCCAGCAGCCATTCCCCCCTGACAGGGAGGGAAAAACTGTTTTTT. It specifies CASSHSPLTGREKLFF.

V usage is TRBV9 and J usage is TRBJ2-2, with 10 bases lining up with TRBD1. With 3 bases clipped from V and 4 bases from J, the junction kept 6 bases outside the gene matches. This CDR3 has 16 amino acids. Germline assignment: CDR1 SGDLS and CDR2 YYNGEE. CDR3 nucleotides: TGTGCCAGCAGCGGGGACAGGGGCCGGTGCACCGGGGAGCTGTTTTTT. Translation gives CASSGDRGRCTGELFF. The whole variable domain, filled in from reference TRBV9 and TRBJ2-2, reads DSGVTQTPKHLITATGQRVTLRCSPRSGDLSVYWYQQSLDQGLQFLIQYYNGEERAKGNILERFSAQQFPDLHSELNLSSLELGDSALYFCASSGDRGRCTGELFFGEGSRLTVL.

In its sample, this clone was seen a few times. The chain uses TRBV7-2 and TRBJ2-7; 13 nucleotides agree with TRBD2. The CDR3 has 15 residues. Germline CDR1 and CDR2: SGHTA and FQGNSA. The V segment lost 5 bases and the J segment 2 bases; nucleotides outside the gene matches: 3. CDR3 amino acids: CASSLGLAGPYEQYF. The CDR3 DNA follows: TGTGCCAGCAGCCTGGGACTAGCGGGGCCCTACGAGCAGTACTTC.

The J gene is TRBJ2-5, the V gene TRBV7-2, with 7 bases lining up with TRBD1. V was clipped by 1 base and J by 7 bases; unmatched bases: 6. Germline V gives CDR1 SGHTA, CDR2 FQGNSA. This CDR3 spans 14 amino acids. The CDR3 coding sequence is TGTGCCAGCAGCTTAGGGAGACAGGGCTGGACCCAGTACTTC. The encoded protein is CASSLGRQGWTQYF.

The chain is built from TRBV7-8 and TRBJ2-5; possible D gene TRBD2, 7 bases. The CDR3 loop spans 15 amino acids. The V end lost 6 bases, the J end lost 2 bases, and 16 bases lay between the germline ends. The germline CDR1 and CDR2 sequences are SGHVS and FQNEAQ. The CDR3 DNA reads TGTGCCAGCAGATCTAAGGGGGGGGGTCAAGAGACCCAGTACTTC. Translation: CASRSKGGGQETQYF.

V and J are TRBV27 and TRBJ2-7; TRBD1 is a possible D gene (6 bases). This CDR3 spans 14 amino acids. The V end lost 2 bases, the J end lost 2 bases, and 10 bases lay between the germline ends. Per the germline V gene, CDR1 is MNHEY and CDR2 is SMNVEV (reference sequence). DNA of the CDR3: TGTGCCAGCAGTTTAGGTACAGGGCCCTACGAGCAGTACTTC. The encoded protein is CASSLGTGPYEQYF.

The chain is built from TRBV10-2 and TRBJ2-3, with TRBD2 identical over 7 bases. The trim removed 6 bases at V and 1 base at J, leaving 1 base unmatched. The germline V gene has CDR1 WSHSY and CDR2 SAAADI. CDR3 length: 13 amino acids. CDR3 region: CASRSGGTDTQYF. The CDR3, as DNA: TGCGCCAGCAGGAGCGGGGGCACAGATACGCAGTATTTT.

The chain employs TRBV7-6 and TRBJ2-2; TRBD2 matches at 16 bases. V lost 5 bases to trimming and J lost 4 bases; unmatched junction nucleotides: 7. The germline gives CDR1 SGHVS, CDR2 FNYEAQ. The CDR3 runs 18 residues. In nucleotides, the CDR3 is TGTGCCAGCAGCCATGGGACTAGCGGGGGGGCTGGCACCGGGGAGCTGTTTTTT. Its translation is CASSHGTSGGAGTGELFF.